This T cell receptor beta chain was captured in a study of beta chain features in type 1 diabetes. The isolated RNA, all of it, was reverse transcribed, so expressed TCRB transcripts were what got sequenced. Profiling relied on immunoSEQ multiplex PCR, and the TCRdb table lists in-frame clones only, not all of them. The table shows 300,000 to 350,000 clones, with around 9.3% occurring only once. Study-wide findings and caveats: For Type 1 diabetes patients, all four CD4+ subsets carried TCRB CDR3s that were moderately but significantly shorter.

This clone has a handful of counts. Its target is not known. Trimming removed 7 bases from V and 2 bases from J; junction bases left unmatched: 5. There are 13 residues in the CDR3. The germline V gene encodes CDR1 SQVTM and CDR2 ANQGSEA. Sequencing used central memory CD4+ T cells from blood. This clonotype was sampled from a man aged 25 to 40 with type 1 diabetes. The V gene is TRBV29-1, the J gene TRBJ1-1, with 9 bases fitting TRBD1. This CDR3 reads CSGLQGANTEAFF. DNA of the CDR3: TGCAGCGGATTACAGGGGGCTAACACTGAAGCTTTCTTT.